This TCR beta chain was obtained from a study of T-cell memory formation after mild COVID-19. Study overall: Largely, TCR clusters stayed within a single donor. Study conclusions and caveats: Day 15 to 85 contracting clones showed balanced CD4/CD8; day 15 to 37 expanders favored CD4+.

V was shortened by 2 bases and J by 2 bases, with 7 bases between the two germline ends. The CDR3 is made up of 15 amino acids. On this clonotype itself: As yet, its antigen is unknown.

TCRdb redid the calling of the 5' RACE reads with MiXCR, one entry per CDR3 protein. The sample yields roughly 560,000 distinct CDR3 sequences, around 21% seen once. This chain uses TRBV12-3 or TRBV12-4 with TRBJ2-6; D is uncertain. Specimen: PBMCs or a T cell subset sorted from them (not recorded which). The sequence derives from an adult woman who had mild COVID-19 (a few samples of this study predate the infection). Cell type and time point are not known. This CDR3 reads CASSLRQTGANVLTF. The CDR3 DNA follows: TGTGCCAGCAGTTTAAGGCAGACTGGGGCCAACGTCCTGACTTTC.